This TCR beta chain was documented in a study of neurological immune-mediated disorders. Looking at the study overall: About 90% of the roughly 34 multiple sclerosis patients had relapsing-remitting disease; 3 had secondary progressive. The study's findings and limits: Association with the multiple sclerosis repertoire cluster was not found for any clinical or MRI feature.

It was by 5'RACE with 10-nucleotide random UMIs that the cDNA was made. MiXCR, applied by TCRdb to the 5' RACE reads, yields one record per CDR3 protein. The sample consists of tens of thousands of distinct CDR3 sequences, less than 5.5% of them appearing once. The germline V gene has CDR1 SEHNR and CDR2 FQNEAQ (reference sequence). V was pared by 5 bases and J by 1 base, with 13 bases between. The CDR3 is made up of 15 amino acids. This clonotype has ten or more counts. The antigen is unknown. The sequence derives from a young man with multiple sclerosis. V and J are TRBV7-9 and TRBJ2-3; the D gene is possibly TRBD1 (6 bases). Sequencing was done on a sample of PBMCs. The CDR3 nucleotides are TGTGCCAGCAGCCTCAGGGGCGGAGGCACAGATACGCAGTATTTT. Translated, it gives CASSLRGGGTDTQYF.